Only a few counts were recorded for the clone carrying this T cell receptor beta chain. Its antigen is still unknown. Within the sample, other DNA sequences also encode this same CDR3. This sample is part of a study of shared clonotypes between healthy human individuals. General observations from the study: Only blood was sampled, and tissue TCR repertoires likely differ from blood ones.

Naive CD8 cells were CD45RO-negative, positively selected for CCR7, excluding terminally differentiated effector memory CD45RA+ cells. The table came from immunoSEQ multiplex PCR; TCRdb's copy has only in-frame clones and leaves some out. The top ten hold around 1.7% of the sample, which has about 2.1 million clones, just over 90% seen once. The V end was cut by 3 bases, the J end by 0 bases, with 9 bases between. The CDR3 extends over 15 amino acids. Germline assignment: CDR1 SGHVS and CDR2 FQNEAQ. This receptor was taken from a man younger than 30 in good health. Some clones in this sample may be carry-over from other donors' samples. Sequenced material: naive CD8+ T cells from PBMCs. V usage is TRBV7-8 and J usage is TRBJ1-3; D might be TRBD1 (5 bases). The CDR3 DNA sequence: TGTGCCAGCAGCTTGGGCGGGGGCTCTGGAAACACCATATATTTT. It specifies CASSLGGGSGNTIYF.